Reported below is one TCR beta chain. Antigen unknown. All of the isolated RNA was reverse transcribed, so expressed TCRB transcripts were sequenced. TCRdb's table, derived via immunoSEQ multiplex PCR, lists solely in-frame clones and lacks some. Of 300,000 to 400,000 clones in the sample, roughly 9.6% are singletons; the top ten hold about 0.015%. This entry comes from a study of beta chain features in type 1 diabetes. At the level of the study: Regarding age, gender and cell yields, patients proved similar to healthy donors.

This CDR3 region has 15 residues. Germline assignment: CDR1 KGHSH and CDR2 LQKENI. Deletions cut 1 base from V and 2 bases from J, with 11 bases between. Study-wide results and caveats: There were fewer insertions and more deletions at the VDJ junctions of type 1 diabetes patients.

The material sequenced was naive CD4+ T cells from blood. This TCR was sampled from a woman in her twenties or thirties in good health. V and J are TRBV18 and TRBJ2-5; D is perhaps TRBD1 (5 bases). CDR3: CASSPRGRVQETQYF. Here the CDR3 DNA reads TGTGCCAGCTCACCACGCGGCAGGGTGCAAGAGACCCAGTACTTC. Combining the CDR3 with reference TRBV18 and TRBJ2-5 gives the whole variable domain NAGVMQNPRHLVRRRGQEARLRCSPMKGHSHVYWYRQLPEEGLKFMVYLQKENIIDESGMPKERFSAEFPKEGPSILRIQQVVRGDSAAYFCASSPRGRVQETQYFGPGTRLLVL.